The entry below gives a single TCR beta chain sequence along with its context. This sample is drawn from a study of blood T cell repertoires in COVID-19. Study as a whole: The analysed material was cDNA or gDNA that came from T cells, B-cell-depleted T cells, or PBMCs.

Researchers sorted participants into cohorts using their self-reported clinical history. Recovery among Cohort 3 donors was established by two negative PCRs, clearance, or symptom resolution. The CDR3 covers 11 residues. V lost 6 bases to trimming and J lost 8 bases, with 10 bases between them. Germline CDR1 reads LGHDT; CDR2 reads YNNKEL (reference sequence). In the original workflow: Amplification of reference gene primers was used by the study to estimate nucleated cell counts. Sequenced by immunoSEQ multiplex PCR; TCRdb stores in-frame clones only, minus some. V, J and clone size were drawn from that table, and D and trimming were deduced from the DNA. Of fewer than 600,000 clones listed, roughly 90% were seen once; the top ten hold approximately 1.8%.

The sample was PBMCs or T cells enriched from blood (not recorded which). The chain links TRBV3-1 (or the pseudogene TRBV3-2) to TRBJ1-1; the D gene is possibly TRBD1 (6 bases). The receptor's source is a woman between 40 and 55 years old who had recovered from COVID-19. The DNA for the CDR3 is TGTGCCAGCAGGCAACAGGGAGAAGCTTTCTTT. Protein: CASRQQGEAFF.